The clone carrying this T cell receptor beta chain turned up a few times. The target antigen is unknown. This entry is derived from a study of T-cell reconstitution after alpha-beta-depleted transplantation in children. Study-wide findings and caveats: Newly generated T cells supplied most T-cell counts and diversity one year post-transplant. Where alpha-beta T cells came from about two months after transplant was reportedly several hundred expanded graft clones.

Unique molecular identifiers were used in preparing the TCRbeta library. TCRdb recomputed calls from the PCR reads with MiXCR, one row per CDR3 protein. This table has fewer than 750,000 distinct CDR3 sequences, more than 20% appearing once. The CDR3 runs 14 residues. Deletions cut 0 bases from V and 13 bases from J, with 16 bases between. CDR1 DFQATT and CDR2 SNEGSKA come from the germline V gene (reference sequence). This receptor was obtained from a boy younger than two who had a stem cell transplant for acute myeloid leukemia, so the T cells may come from the graft donor. The material sequenced was PBMCs, mostly from graft donor cells, taken 360 days after TCRalphabeta/CD19-depleted stem cell transplant. This chain connects TRBV20-1 to TRBJ1-6, with D uncertain. Here the CDR3 DNA reads TGCAGTGCTAGAGATAGCAGCCGGAACCTCCCCCTCCACTTT. This sequence encodes CSARDSSRNLPLHF.